The subject of this entry is one T cell receptor beta chain. The data originate from a study of blood T cell repertoires in COVID-19. Some clones are missing from TCRdb's copy, which holds only in-frame ones; the method was immunoSEQ multiplex PCR. The data contain hundreds of thousands of clones, approximately 90% of them singletons. The germline V gene encodes CDR1 SGHRS and CDR2 YFSETQ. The CDR3 is 14 residues long. The ends were cut back, 4 bases at V and 10 bases at J, with 18 bases in the middle. The chain couples TRBV5-1 to TRBJ1-5, with a weak D call TRBD1 (5 bases). The receptor comes from a man aged 18 to 30 who had recovered from COVID-19. The material sequenced was PBMCs or T cells enriched from blood (not recorded which). In DNA form, the CDR3 reads TGCGCCAGCAGCCAGGGTCAGGGCAAGGGACCCCAGCATTTT. Translating gives CASSQGQGKGPQHF.